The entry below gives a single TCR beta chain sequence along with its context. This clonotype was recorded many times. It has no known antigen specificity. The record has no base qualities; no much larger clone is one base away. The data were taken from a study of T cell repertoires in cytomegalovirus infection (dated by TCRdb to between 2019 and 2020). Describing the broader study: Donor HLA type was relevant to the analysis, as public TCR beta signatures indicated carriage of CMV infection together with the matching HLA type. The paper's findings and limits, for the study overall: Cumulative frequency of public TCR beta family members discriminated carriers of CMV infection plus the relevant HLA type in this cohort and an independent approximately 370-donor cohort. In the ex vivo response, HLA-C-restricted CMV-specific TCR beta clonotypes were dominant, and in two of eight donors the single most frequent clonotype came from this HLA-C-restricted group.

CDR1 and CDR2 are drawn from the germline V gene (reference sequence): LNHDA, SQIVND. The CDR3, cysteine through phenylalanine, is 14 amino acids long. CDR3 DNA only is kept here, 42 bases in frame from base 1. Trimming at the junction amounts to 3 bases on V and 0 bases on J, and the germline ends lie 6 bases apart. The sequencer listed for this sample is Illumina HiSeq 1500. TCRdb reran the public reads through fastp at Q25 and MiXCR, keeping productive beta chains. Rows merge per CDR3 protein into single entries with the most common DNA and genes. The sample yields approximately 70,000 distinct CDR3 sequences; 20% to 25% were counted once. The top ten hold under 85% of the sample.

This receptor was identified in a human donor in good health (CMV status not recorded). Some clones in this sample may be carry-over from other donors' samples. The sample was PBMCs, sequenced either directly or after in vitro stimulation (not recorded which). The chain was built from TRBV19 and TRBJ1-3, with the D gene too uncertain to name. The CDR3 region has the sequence CASSMTASGNTIYF. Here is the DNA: TGTGCCAGTAGTATGACCGCCTCTGGAAACACCATATATTTT.